A selection of T cell receptor beta chains follows, all from one sample in a study of shared T cell receptors in the human thymus. TCRdb keeps only in-frame clones here, not all; method: immunoSEQ multiplex PCR. The repertoire holds approximately 730,000 clones, with around 85% as singletons. These records were also assigned to another study, of human thymus T cells.

The source material was thymocytes. These receptors originate from a girl under three years old with a congenital heart defect. The CDR3 runs from the conserved cysteine through the conserved F or W. Fields, in order: J gene, clone size, V gene, D gene, CDR3 DNA, CDR3 protein. The D gene is left open where the match is weak. Clone size, where shown, is once, few, many, or a class for clones that have expanded.

j_gene: TRBJ2-5; abundance: -; v_gene: TRBV5-1; d_gene: TRBD2; CDR3nt: TGCGCCAGCAGCTTGGTGGGGGGGGTGGTCCAAAAGACCCAGTACTTC; CDR3aa: CASSLVGGVVQKTQYF
j_gene: TRBJ1-1; abundance: -; v_gene: TRBV7-2; d_gene: TRBD1; CDR3nt: TGTGCCAGCAGCTTATGGATACAGGGGTTGAGGATGAACACTGAAGCTTTCTTT; CDR3aa: CASSLWIQGLRMNTEAFF
j_gene: TRBJ1-1; abundance: -; v_gene: TRBV9; d_gene: -; CDR3nt: TGTGCCAGCAGCGTAGGGGGAGAAATGAACACTGAAGCTTTCTTT; CDR3aa: CASSVGGEMNTEAFF
j_gene: TRBJ2-5; abundance: -; v_gene: TRBV28; d_gene: -; CDR3nt: TGTGCCAGCGAGGGGACAACCGCCCTCCGGGAGACCCAGTACTTC; CDR3aa: CASEGTTALRETQYF
j_gene: TRBJ2-5; abundance: -; v_gene: TRBV6-6; d_gene: TRBD1; CDR3nt: TGTGCCAGCAGTCCCAGGACAGGGCCCCAAGAGACCCAGTACTTC; CDR3aa: CASSPRTGPQETQYF
j_gene: TRBJ1-2; abundance: -; v_gene: TRBV5-4; d_gene: TRBD1; CDR3nt: TGTGCCAGCAGCTCTCGGACAGGGGACTATGGCTACACCTTC; CDR3aa: CASSSRTGDYGYTF
j_gene: TRBJ1-4; abundance: -; v_gene: TRBV19; d_gene: -; CDR3nt: TGTGCCAGTAGTATGGAAAAATTTAACGGGGACTCGTCGGAAAAACTGTTTTTT; CDR3aa: CASSMEKFNGDSSEKLFF
j_gene: TRBJ1-2; abundance: -; v_gene: TRBV5-4; d_gene: TRBD1; CDR3nt: TGTGCCAGCAGCTTGCTGGGACAGGGGCTTCATGGCTACACCTTC; CDR3aa: CASSLLGQGLHGYTF
j_gene: TRBJ1-6; abundance: once; v_gene: TRBV6-6; d_gene: -; CDR3nt: TGTGCCAGCACCCCCTCCGGGGAGGGTAATTCACCCCTCCACTTT; CDR3aa: CASTPSGEGNSPLHF
j_gene: TRBJ1-5; abundance: -; v_gene: TRBV19; d_gene: TRBD1; CDR3nt: TGTGCCAGTAGTCCCTCTGGACAGGGAGATCAGCCCCAGCATTTT; CDR3aa: CASSPSGQGDQPQHF
j_gene: TRBJ1-3; abundance: -; v_gene: TRBV6-5; d_gene: -; CDR3nt: TGTGCCAGCAAGAAAAGGGGAGGAAGTGGAAACACCATATATTTT; CDR3aa: CASKKRGGSGNTIYF
j_gene: TRBJ1-1; abundance: -; v_gene: TRBV4-2; d_gene: -; CDR3nt: TGTGCCAGCAGCCAAGATTCGAGGGTCACTGAAGCTTTCTTT; CDR3aa: CASSQDSRVTEAFF
j_gene: TRBJ2-7; abundance: -; v_gene: TRBV15; d_gene: -; CDR3nt: TGTGCCACCGGAAAACAGGGTCCCTACGAGCAGTACTTC; CDR3aa: CATGKQGPYEQYF
j_gene: TRBJ2-5; abundance: once; v_gene: TRBV9; d_gene: -; CDR3nt: TGTGCCAGCAGCGTAGTCTTGGGGGGACAAGAGACCCAGTACTTC; CDR3aa: CASSVVLGGQETQYF
j_gene: TRBJ1-3; abundance: few; v_gene: TRBV5-1; d_gene: -; CDR3nt: TGCGCCAGCAGCCTGGCGGGGGTCACCGTTGGAAACACCATATATTTT; CDR3aa: CASSLAGVTVGNTIYF
j_gene: TRBJ2-4; abundance: -; v_gene: TRBV7-9; d_gene: -; CDR3nt: TGTGCCAGCAGCTTATTCATCAGGGGTTTCGGAAAAAACATTCAGTACTTC; CDR3aa: CASSLFIRGFGKNIQYF
j_gene: TRBJ2-5; abundance: -; v_gene: TRBV6-1; d_gene: -; CDR3nt: TGTGCCAGCATAACAAGGGGGTATCTTCAAGAGACCCAGTACTTC; CDR3aa: CASITRGYLQETQYF
j_gene: TRBJ1-2; abundance: -; v_gene: TRBV5-1; d_gene: TRBD1; CDR3nt: TGCGCCAGCAGCTTCTCCTTCGGACAGGGGAGGTACGGCTACACCTTC; CDR3aa: CASSFSFGQGRYGYTF
j_gene: TRBJ1-2; abundance: -; v_gene: TRBV4-1; d_gene: TRBD1; CDR3nt: TGCGCCAGCAGCCAAGTGGTGACAGGGTATGGCTACACCTTC; CDR3aa: CASSQVVTGYGYTF
j_gene: TRBJ1-1; abundance: few; v_gene: TRBV27; d_gene: -; CDR3nt: TGTGCCAGCAGTTTCCATCGGCGGGCTGAAGCTTTCTTT; CDR3aa: CASSFHRRAEAFF
j_gene: TRBJ1-3; abundance: -; v_gene: TRBV2; d_gene: -; CDR3nt: TGTGCCAGACAGGGAGATCTCGGAAACACCATATATTTT; CDR3aa: CARQGDLGNTIYF
j_gene: TRBJ2-1; abundance: -; v_gene: TRBV7-9; d_gene: TRBD1; CDR3nt: TGTGCCAGCAGGTATGGTGACAGGGGGCTCGGCGGGAATGAGCAGTTCTTC; CDR3aa: CASRYGDRGLGGNEQFF
j_gene: TRBJ1-2; abundance: few; v_gene: TRBV5-6; d_gene: TRBD1; CDR3nt: TGTGCCAGCAGCCCGGGGACAGGGATGGCTAACTATGGCTACACCTTC; CDR3aa: CASSPGTGMANYGYTF
j_gene: TRBJ1-3; abundance: -; v_gene: TRBV18; d_gene: -; CDR3nt: TGTGCCAGCTCACCCCTCAGACCGGAGGGGTCGGGTGGAAACACCATATATTTT; CDR3aa: CASSPLRPEGSGGNTIYF
j_gene: TRBJ2-7; abundance: once; v_gene: TRBV5-1; d_gene: -; CDR3nt: TGCGCCAGCAGCCCCCACGACTCGGACGAGCAGTACTTC; CDR3aa: CASSPHDSDEQYF
j_gene: TRBJ2-5; abundance: -; v_gene: TRBV5-1; d_gene: -; CDR3nt: TGCGCCAGCAGCTTGCAGACGCGGGAGACCCAGTACTTC; CDR3aa: CASSLQTRETQYF
j_gene: TRBJ1-1; abundance: -; v_gene: TRBV6-1; d_gene: -; CDR3nt: TGTGCCAGCCGGCACACGGGGGGCACTGAAGCTTTCTTT; CDR3aa: CASRHTGGTEAFF
j_gene: TRBJ1-2; abundance: -; v_gene: TRBV29-1; d_gene: -; CDR3nt: TGCAGCGTTGATGGGAGGACTGCTGGCTACACCTTC; CDR3aa: CSVDGRTAGYTF
j_gene: TRBJ2-7; abundance: few; v_gene: TRBV19; d_gene: -; CDR3nt: TGTGCCAGTAGCGACGGGGACTACGAGCAGTACTTC; CDR3aa: CASSDGDYEQYF
j_gene: TRBJ2-7; abundance: -; v_gene: TRBV6-1; d_gene: TRBD1; CDR3nt: TGTGCCAGCAGTGTAAAACTCTCCGGGACAGGGTGGAACGAGCAGTACTTC; CDR3aa: CASSVKLSGTGWNEQYF
j_gene: TRBJ2-2; abundance: -; v_gene: TRBV18; d_gene: -; CDR3nt: TGTGCCAGCTCCGACATCGACCCCGGGGAGCTGTTTTTT; CDR3aa: CASSDIDPGELFF
j_gene: TRBJ1-5; abundance: -; v_gene: TRBV11-2; d_gene: TRBD1; CDR3nt: TGTGCCAGCAGCGCCTGTTCACAGGGGGCGGCCAATCAGCCCCAGCATTTT; CDR3aa: CASSACSQGAANQPQHF
j_gene: TRBJ2-3; abundance: -; v_gene: TRBV5-4; d_gene: TRBD2; CDR3nt: TGTGCCAGCAGGGGGGCTAGCGGGGGGGTTCCAGATACGCAGTATTTT; CDR3aa: CASRGASGGVPDTQYF
j_gene: TRBJ2-3; abundance: -; v_gene: TRBV5-5; d_gene: -; CDR3nt: TGTGCCAGCAGCCCCTCAGGTATGGATACGCAGTATTTT; CDR3aa: CASSPSGMDTQYF
j_gene: TRBJ1-5; abundance: -; v_gene: TRBV27; d_gene: -; CDR3nt: TGTGCCAGCAGTACCAGGGCAAGCAATCAGCCCCAGCATTTT; CDR3aa: CASSTRASNQPQHF
j_gene: TRBJ1-1; abundance: -; v_gene: TRBV7-7; d_gene: -; CDR3nt: TGTGCTAGCAGCTTATCCGTTAACACTGAAGCTTTCTTT; CDR3aa: CASSLSVNTEAFF
j_gene: TRBJ1-1; abundance: -; v_gene: TRBV11-3; d_gene: -; CDR3nt: TGTGCCAGCAGCCTCCCAAGGACAGCAGATCTCGAGTCGAACACTGAAGCTTTCTTT; CDR3aa: CASSLPRTADLESNTEAFF
j_gene: TRBJ1-5; abundance: -; v_gene: TRBV27; d_gene: -; CDR3nt: TGTGCCAGCAGTTTAGGAGGGGTTAATCAGCCCCAGCATTTT; CDR3aa: CASSLGGVNQPQHF
j_gene: TRBJ2-1; abundance: -; v_gene: TRBV5-4; d_gene: -; CDR3nt: TGTGCCAGCAGCCCCCTTGCAGTGGGGGGTGAGCAGTTCTTC; CDR3aa: CASSPLAVGGEQFF
j_gene: TRBJ1-6; abundance: -; v_gene: TRBV6-5; d_gene: TRBD1; CDR3nt: TGTGCCAGCAGGTCCTCACAGGGGGATAATTCACCCCTCCACTTT; CDR3aa: CASRSSQGDNSPLHF
j_gene: TRBJ2-7; abundance: -; v_gene: TRBV5-6; d_gene: TRBD1; CDR3nt: TGTGCCAGCAGCTTGGGGAGGGACAGGGCCTACGAGCAGTACTTC; CDR3aa: CASSLGRDRAYEQYF
j_gene: TRBJ2-2; abundance: -; v_gene: TRBV6-6; d_gene: -; CDR3nt: TGTGCCAGCAGTGGCCGACCGGGACAGAACACCGGGGAGCTGTTTTTT; CDR3aa: CASSGRPGQNTGELFF
j_gene: TRBJ1-1; abundance: -; v_gene: TRBV13; d_gene: -; CDR3nt: -; CDR3aa: CASSFRDRSPRSFLWTRHVGAFF
j_gene: TRBJ1-3; abundance: -; v_gene: TRBV28; d_gene: -; CDR3nt: TGTGCCAGCAGTCTCGGACAGCCTGGAAACACCATATATTTT; CDR3aa: CASSLGQPGNTIYF
j_gene: TRBJ1-2; abundance: -; v_gene: TRBV5-4; d_gene: -; CDR3nt: TGTGCCAGCAGCTTCGGTCAAAATCGAGTCTACACCTTC; CDR3aa: CASSFGQNRVYTF
j_gene: TRBJ2-1; abundance: -; v_gene: TRBV25-1; d_gene: -; CDR3nt: TGTGCCAGCAGTGCGCGGAACCGGGACACAAGTAATCGCGAGCAGTTCTTC; CDR3aa: CASSARNRDTSNREQFF
j_gene: TRBJ2-2; abundance: -; v_gene: TRBV4-3; d_gene: -; CDR3nt: TGCGCCAGCAGCCGTCGGACACCGAACACCGGGGAGCTGTTTTTT; CDR3aa: CASSRRTPNTGELFF
j_gene: TRBJ1-2; abundance: -; v_gene: TRBV9; d_gene: TRBD1; CDR3nt: TGTGCCAGCAGCCCTTACAGGGGGGGATATGGCTACACCTTC; CDR3aa: CASSPYRGGYGYTF
j_gene: TRBJ1-6; abundance: -; v_gene: TRBV5-1; d_gene: TRBD1; CDR3nt: TGCGCCAGCAGCAACCCAGGGGGCGAAAAGAATTCACCCCTCCACTTT; CDR3aa: CASSNPGGEKNSPLHF
j_gene: TRBJ1-2; abundance: -; v_gene: TRBV5-5; d_gene: TRBD1; CDR3nt: TGTGCCAGCAGCTTGGGGGCTTACGGACAGGAGGACTATGGCTACACCTTC; CDR3aa: CASSLGAYGQEDYGYTF